Below, 18 T cell receptor beta chains from the same sample are listed, as sequenced in a study of identical twins. TCRdb redid the calling of the 5' RACE reads with MiXCR, one entry per CDR3 protein. The data show fewer than 500,000 distinct CDR3 sequences, roughly a quarter seen once. In addition, the sample was reused for a study of T cells expressing NK-cell markers.

Sequencing was performed on CD4+ T cells sorted from blood. The receptors derive from a woman between 18 and 29 years old in good health.

This clonotype was seen only a few times. The chain uses TRBV5-1 and TRBJ2-7; 10 positions agree with TRBD2. From germline, CDR1 is SGHRS and CDR2 YFSETQ. After removal of 4 bases from V and 0 bases from J, the junction contained 4 bases not matched to a gene. This CDR3 has 15 residues. CDR3 bases: TGCGCCAGCAGCCAGGGACTAGCGTTCTCCTACGAGCAGTACTTC. It specifies CASSQGLAFSYEQYF.

This chain connects TRBV15 to TRBJ2-2, with TRBD2 matching over 14 bases. The V gene end was trimmed by 1 base and the J gene end by 7 bases; junction bases not matched to a gene: 8. CDR1 and CDR2 from the germline V gene are LNHNV and YYDKDF (reference sequence). CDR3 length equals 18 residues. The CDR3: CATSRAPGLAGVGGELFF. The CDR3 DNA sequence: TGTGCCACCAGCAGAGCACCGGGACTAGCGGGAGTGGGCGGGGAGCTGTTTTTT.

At least ten counts were recorded for this clonotype. The chain links TRBV29-1 to TRBJ2-5; D is uncertain. The germline V gene has CDR1 SQVTM and CDR2 ANQGSEA. V was clipped by 1 base and J by 4 bases, with 16 bases between them. CDR3 length equals 15 residues. CDR3 in amino acids: CSVEGDLSNIETQYF. The CDR3 DNA sequence: TGCAGCGTTGAAGGGGATCTGAGCAACATAGAGACCCAGTACTTC.

The chain links TRBV4-3 to TRBJ1-2; possibly TRBD1 for D (6 bases). This CDR3 comprises 13 residues. The germline V gene has CDR1 LGHNA and CDR2 YSLEER. V was clipped by 5 bases and J by 7 bases, with 14 bases between them. DNA of the CDR3: TGCGCCAGCAGCTTTGTCGGGGGCACTGGCTACACCTTC. As protein: CASSFVGGTGYTF.

J is TRBJ2-5 and V is TRBV5-1; D is uncertain. The CDR3 has 14 residues. Germline CDR1 and CDR2: SGHRS and YFSETQ. The V end lost 2 bases, the J end lost 5 bases, and 13 bases lay between the germline ends. CDR3 protein: CASSLLQGRETQYF. The DNA of the CDR3 is TGCGCCAGCAGCTTATTACAAGGACGCGAGACCCAGTACTTC.

In this sample, this clonotype turned up many times. The rearrangement links TRBV9 to TRBJ2-1; maybe TRBD2 (6 bases). Trimming took 1 base from V and 6 from J, leaving 11 bases between them. The CDR3 is 14 residues long. Per the germline V gene, CDR1 is SGDLS and CDR2 is YYNGEE. The CDR3 loop reads CASSVRLASNEQFF. Here the CDR3 DNA reads TGTGCCAGCAGCGTAAGGCTAGCGAGCAATGAGCAGTTCTTC.

The chain links TRBV5-1 to TRBJ2-7; 10 bases align to TRBD2. J gave up 4 bases and V 2 bases, and 21 bases lay outside the gene matches. Germline lookup yields CDR1 SGHRS and CDR2 YFSETQ. CDR3 length: 20 amino acids. CDR3: CASSFGGVGQRGGIPYEQYF. The CDR3 DNA sequence: TGCGCCAGCAGCTTCGGCGGAGTAGGACAGCGGGGGGGTATCCCGTACGAGCAGTACTTC.

The V and J genes are TRBV6-2 or TRBV6-3 and TRBJ2-6; 9 nucleotides line up with TRBD1. The CDR3 has 18 residues. Germline V gives CDR1 MNHEY, CDR2 SVGEGT. The V and J ends lost 5 bases and 3 bases, in that order; junction bases with no gene match: 11. The CDR3: CASSPGTGRASGANVLTF. For the CDR3, the DNA is TGTGCCAGCAGTCCAGGGACAGGGAGGGCTAGTGGGGCCAACGTCCTGACTTTC.

This clonotype was seen a few times. V gene TRBV7-2 combines with J gene TRBJ2-1; D is uncertain. With 7 bases removed from V and 9 bases from J, the gap between germline ends came to 13 bases. This CDR3 has 12 amino acids. Germline assignment: CDR1 SGHTA and CDR2 FQGNSA. The CDR3 nucleotides read TGTGCCAGCACCCAAAAGGTGACTGAGCAGTTCTTC. It codes for CASTQKVTEQFF.

CDR3 in DNA: TGCAGCGTTGGTAAGGGGAACAATCAGCCCCAGCATTTT. Amino acid sequence: CSVGKGNNQPQHF. V is TRBV29-1 and J is TRBJ1-5; a possible D gene is TRBD1 (5 bases). The ends were cut back, 4 bases at V and 3 bases at J, with 10 bases in the middle. The germline gives CDR1 SQVTM, CDR2 ANQGSEA. The CDR3 loop spans 13 amino acids.

Only a few counts were recorded for this clonotype. The chain joins TRBV12-3 or TRBV12-4 to TRBJ2-1, with D uncertain. The CDR3 covers 13 residues. Trimming shortened V by 6 bases and J by 2 bases, and 8 bases separated the two germline ends. CDR3 loop: CASSTPTYNEQFF. The DNA of the CDR3 is TGTGCCAGCAGCACCCCAACCTACAATGAGCAGTTCTTC.

The chain uses TRBV7-2 and TRBJ2-7; D may be TRBD2 (6 bases). This CDR3 region has 15 residues. Between the trimmed V and J ends, which lost 4 bases and 4 bases, there was a span of 17 bases. CDR1 is SGHTA and CDR2 is FQGNSA in the germline V gene. The CDR3 loop is CASSSDLFGGYEQYF. CDR3 nucleotides: TGTGCCAGCAGCTCGGACTTATTTGGGGGGTACGAGCAGTACTTC.

There are a few counts of this clonotype. The chain links TRBV3-1 to TRBJ2-7, with TRBD1 matching 7 bases. There are 15 residues in the CDR3. With V trimmed by 4 bases and J by 5 bases, 11 bases remained unmatched. Germline values: CDR1 LGHDT, CDR2 YNNKEL (reference sequence). The CDR3 loop reads CASSPRPDRPHEQYF. The CDR3 DNA reads TGTGCCAGCAGCCCTCGTCCGGACAGGCCCCACGAGCAGTACTTC.

The rearrangement joins TRBV5-1 to TRBJ2-1; D perhaps matches TRBD2 (7 bases). Trimming pared 4 bases from V and 8 bases from J, leaving 19 bases between. The CDR3 contains 15 residues. In germline, CDR1 is SGHRS, CDR2 YFSETQ. CDR3 nucleotides: TGCGCCAGCAGCAGCTCTACAGGGAGGGGGTATGAGCAGTTCTTC. Translated: CASSSSTGRGYEQFF.

The table lists this clonotype with a few counts. The genes are TRBV11-2 and TRBJ2-2, with TRBD2 identical over 11 bases. Trimming took 6 bases from V and 7 from J; bases not matched to a gene: 4. The CDR3 runs 14 residues. Germline V gene sequence: CDR1 SGHAT, CDR2 FQNNGV. CDR3 sequence reads: CASSFLAGGGELFF. DNA of the CDR3: TGTGCCAGCAGTTTTCTAGCGGGAGGCGGGGAGCTGTTTTTT. Full variable domain (missing parts from reference TRBV11-2 and TRBJ2-2): EAGVAQSPRYKIIEKRQSVAFWCNPISGHATLYWYQQILGQGPKLLIQFQNNGVVDDSQLPKDRFSAERLKGVDSTLKIQPAKLEDSAVYLCASSFLAGGGELFFGEGSRLTVL.

The sample holds a few counts of this clonotype. This chain links TRBV3-1 with TRBJ2-7; D remains ambiguous. Trimming left V 0 bases short and J 6 bases short, with 3 bases between. The CDR3 runs to 11 residues. Germline V lookup: CDR1 LGHDT, CDR2 YNNKEL (reference sequence). DNA for the CDR3: TGTGCCAGCAGCCAAGAGAGCGAGCAGTACTTC. As protein: CASSQESEQYF.

V is TRBV10-3 and J is TRBJ1-1; the match to TRBD1 covers 7 bases. Germline V CDR1 and CDR2: ENHRY, SYGVKD. The CDR3 loop spans 15 amino acids. The junction had 8 bases not matched to a gene; V was cut back by 6 bases and J by 1 base. DNA of the CDR3: TGTGCCATCAGCCGACAGGGAGGGAAGAACACTGAAGCTTTCTTT. Translation gives CAISRQGGKNTEAFF.

The chain recombines TRBV11-2 with TRBJ2-2; possibly TRBD1 for D (6 bases). CDR3 length: 16 residues. The V gene's germline CDR1 is SGHAT and CDR2 FQNNGV. Trimming cost V 3 bases and J 5 bases, with 16 bases left between them. CDR3: CASSLVGGGLTGELFF. The CDR3 nucleotides read TGTGCCAGCAGCTTGGTAGGGGGTGGATTGACCGGGGAGCTGTTTTTT. The variable domain in full, with the rest retrieved from reference TRBV11-2 and TRBJ2-2, is EAGVAQSPRYKIIEKRQSVAFWCNPISGHATLYWYQQILGQGPKLLIQFQNNGVVDDSQLPKDRFSAERLKGVDSTLKIQPAKLEDSAVYLCASSLVGGGLTGELFFGEGSRLTVL.